This paragraph reports one TCR beta chain. Its antigen is currently unknown. The J segment lost 2 bases and the V segment lost 6 bases, leaving 6 bases of the junction unmatched. Looked up from germline, CDR1 is SNHLY and CDR2 is FYNNEI. The CDR3 loop spans 15 amino acids. What was sequenced were expressed TCRB transcripts, since all of the isolated RNA had been reverse transcribed. Here immunoSEQ multiplex PCR was the method, and the copy in TCRdb shows in-frame clones only, minus some. Of about 650,000 clones listed, roughly 12% are singletons. The data derive from a study of beta chain features in type 1 diabetes. Study-level results: A moderate, significant TCRB CDR3 shortening appeared in type 1 diabetes across four CD4+ subsets. The VDJ junctions of type 1 diabetes patients carried fewer insertions and more deletions. Shorter templates might be favored by PCR, equally in patients and controls.

V is TRBV2 and J is TRBJ2-5; 10 bases are shared with TRBD2. This receptor was taken from a man aged 25-45 years with type 1 diabetes. Sequencing used naive CD4+ T cells from blood. CDR3 amino acids: CASRKLAGLQETQYF. The CDR3, as DNA: TGTGCCAGCAGGAAACTAGCGGGATTGCAAGAGACCCAGTACTTC. The full variable domain, completed using reference TRBV2 and TRBJ2-5, is EPEVTQTPSHQVTQMGQEVILRCVPISNHLYFYWYRQILGQKVEFLVSFYNNEISEKSEIFDDQFSVERPDGSNFTLKIRSTKLEDSAMYFCASRKLAGLQETQYFGPGTRLLVL.